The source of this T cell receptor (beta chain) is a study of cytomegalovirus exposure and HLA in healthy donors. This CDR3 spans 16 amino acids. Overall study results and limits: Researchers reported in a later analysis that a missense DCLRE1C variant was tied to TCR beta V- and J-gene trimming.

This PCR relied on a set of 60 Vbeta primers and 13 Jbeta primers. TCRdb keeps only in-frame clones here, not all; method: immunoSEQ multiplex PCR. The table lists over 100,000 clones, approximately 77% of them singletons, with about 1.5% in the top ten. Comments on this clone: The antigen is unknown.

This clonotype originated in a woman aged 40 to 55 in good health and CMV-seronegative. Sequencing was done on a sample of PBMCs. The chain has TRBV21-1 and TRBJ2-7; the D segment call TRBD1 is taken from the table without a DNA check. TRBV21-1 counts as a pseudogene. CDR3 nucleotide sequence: TGTGCCAGCAACAAGTATTCGGACAGGGGATCTTACGAGCAGTACTTC. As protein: CASNKYSDRGSYEQYF.